This T cell receptor (beta chain) came from a study of blood T cell repertoires in COVID-19. Looking at the study overall: Sites in the United States, Italy and Spain provided acute and convalescent COVID-19 samples.

CDR1 is SEHNR and CDR2 is FQNEAQ in the germline V gene (reference sequence). The junction had 0 bases not matched to a gene; V was cut back by 2 bases and J by 3 bases. The CDR3 spans 14 residues. This clone appeared a single time. In the source study's methods: Nucleated cell counts were estimated from reference gene primer amplification. Clones were read by immunoSEQ multiplex PCR, and TCRdb kept only the in-frame ones, dropping some. V and J calls and clone size follow that table, whereas D and trimming were derived from the DNA. This sample carries 100,000 to 150,000 clones, about 85% of them seen once, and the ten largest clones take roughly 30%.

The receptor was isolated from a woman aged 80 or over with acute or convalescent COVID-19. The sample consisted of peripheral blood. The chain carries TRBV7-9 and TRBJ2-5; 10 bases are shared with TRBD2. The CDR3 DNA reads as TGTGCCAGCAGCTTACTAGCGGGGGAAGAGACCCAGTACTTC. This translates into CASSLLAGEETQYF.